One sample yielded the 24 T cell receptor beta chains listed below, sequenced in a study of blood T cell repertoires in COVID-19. TCRdb keeps only in-frame clones here, not all; method: immunoSEQ multiplex PCR. The repertoire holds roughly 350,000 clones, with roughly 86% as singletons. Sample: peripheral blood. The receptors originated from a woman aged 70-85 years with COVID-19, enrolled during active disease.

J is TRBJ2-4 and V is TRBV2; no clear D. Trimming removed 6 bases at V and 0 bases at J, with 15 bases between. The CDR3 runs 16 residues. Germline CDR1 is SNHLY and CDR2 is FYNNEI. The CDR3 is CASRRQRILAKNIQYF. The DNA for the CDR3 is TGTGCCAGCAGAAGACAAAGAATTTTAGCCAAAAACATTCAGTACTTC.

The CDR3 protein is CSALGQPNTEAFF. The CDR3 DNA follows: TGCAGCGCCCTAGGACAGCCGAACACTGAAGCTTTCTTT. J is TRBJ1-1 and V is TRBV29-1, with a tentative D call TRBD1 (6 bases). The CDR3 runs 13 residues. V was cut by 7 bases and J by 1 base, with 13 bases left in between. The germline gives CDR1 SQVTM, CDR2 ANQGSEA.

This clone was seen a handful of times. The chain combines TRBV4-1 with TRBJ2-7; 9 nucleotides line up with TRBD1. J gave up 3 bases and V 4 bases, and 7 bases lay outside the gene matches. In germline, CDR1 is MGHRA, CDR2 YSYEKL. The CDR3 covers 15 residues. The chain's CDR3 is CASSRIQGANYEQYF. The CDR3 DNA sequence: TGCGCCAGCAGCCGTATACAGGGGGCGAACTACGAGCAGTACTTC.

This clone was detected once. The V gene is TRBV7-9, the J gene TRBJ1-1; 9 bases line up with TRBD1. The germline gives CDR1 SEHNR, CDR2 FQNEAQ (reference sequence). V dropped 1 base and J dropped 1; count of bases not matched to a gene: 1. The CDR3 runs 15 residues. CDR3 sequence: CASSLETGGNTEAFF. The CDR3 DNA sequence: TGTGCCAGCAGCTTAGAGACAGGGGGGAACACTGAAGCTTTCTTT.

The chain has TRBV19 and TRBJ1-5, with 10 nucleotides matching TRBD1. J was trimmed by 7 bases and V by 8 bases; bases with no gene match: 8. The CDR3 length is 14 residues. Germline lookup yields CDR1 LNHDA and CDR2 SQIVND (reference sequence). DNA of the CDR3: TGTGCCAGTCTAAGACAGGGGGCCGGGCAGCCCCAGCATTTT. Translation gives CASLRQGAGQPQHF.

This chain uses TRBV11-2 with TRBJ1-2, with 8 bases fitting TRBD1. The ends lost 2 bases at V and 0 bases at J; junction bases unmatched: 5. From germline, CDR1 is SGHAT and CDR2 FQNNGV. This CDR3 spans 16 amino acids. The DNA for the CDR3 is TGTGCCAGCAGCTTAAACCCGGACAGGGCTAACTATGGCTACACCTTC. Its protein is CASSLNPDRANYGYTF.

The chain has TRBV6-6 and TRBJ1-1, with D tentatively TRBD1 (5 bases). The germline gives CDR1 MNHNY, CDR2 SVGAGI (reference sequence). Between the trimmed V and J ends, which lost 6 bases and 5 bases, there was a span of 22 bases. This CDR3 is 16 amino acids long. The CDR3 nucleotides read TGTGCCAGCAGCCCCCGACCCCAGGGCGCAGGGACTGAAGCTTTCTTT. Translating gives CASSPRPQGAGTEAFF.

The chain uses TRBV2 and TRBJ2-7; D is unclear. Germline V lookup: CDR1 SNHLY, CDR2 FYNNEI. The length of the CDR3 is 13 residues. The V gene lost 2 bases and the J gene lost 5 bases, with 10 bases spanning the gap. CDR3 loop: CASSENLRDEQYF. CDR3 sequence (DNA): TGTGCCAGCAGTGAAAACCTCCGGGACGAGCAGTACTTC.

This clone was observed a single time. This rearrangement joins TRBV10-3 to TRBJ1-2; D is unclear. The CDR3 sequence is 13 residues long. V gave up 8 bases and J gave up 4 bases, with 14 bases separating them. Germline lookup yields CDR1 ENHRY and CDR2 SYGVKD. The CDR3 DNA reads as TGTGCCATCCGGAAGGAGGGCGGCTATGGCTACACCTTC. This sequence encodes CAIRKEGGYGYTF.

This chain joins TRBV2 and TRBJ2-5; TRBD1 matches at 8 bases. The CDR3 runs 16 residues. Per the germline V gene, CDR1 is SNHLY and CDR2 is FYNNEI. Trimming at V came to 7 bases and at J to 0 bases, leaving 10 bases not matched to a gene. CDR3 sequence (DNA): TGTGCCAGCACCTCCAGGGGGCTGGGGCACCAAGAGACCCAGTACTTC. Amino acids: CASTSRGLGHQETQYF.

This clone has more than one count but fewer than ten. The chain is built from TRBV6-5 and TRBJ1-2; D is ambiguous. CDR1 is MNHEY and CDR2 is SVGAGI in the germline V gene. The V end lost 2 bases, the J end lost 2 bases, and 6 bases lay between the germline ends. This CDR3 is 13 amino acids long. CDR3: CASSYGENYGYTF. The CDR3 nucleotides are TGTGCCAGCAGTTACGGGGAGAACTATGGCTACACCTTC.

This rearrangement joins TRBV3-1 (or the pseudogene TRBV3-2) to TRBJ2-5; D is perhaps TRBD2 (5 bases). Germline V CDR1 and CDR2: LGHDT, YNNKEL (reference sequence). The CDR3 spans 14 residues. Trimming shortened V by 11 bases and J by 2 bases, and 18 bases separated the two germline ends. The CDR3 sequence: CAVSDPPGQETQYF. The CDR3 DNA reads TGTGCCGTATCCGACCCCCCGGGGCAAGAGACCCAGTACTTC.

The J gene is TRBJ2-1, the V gene TRBV2; D remains ambiguous. Germline V gene sequence: CDR1 SNHLY, CDR2 FYNNEI. V was trimmed by 7 bases and J by 4 bases, leaving 14 bases between them. This CDR3 comprises 14 residues. The CDR3 sequence: CASNPLTGYNEQFF. In nucleotides, the CDR3 is TGTGCCAGCAACCCCCTCACCGGGTACAATGAGCAGTTCTTC.

This clone was seen once. The chain combines TRBV14 with TRBJ2-1, with D possibly TRBD1 on 6 matching bases. The CDR3 sequence is 16 residues long. Germline V gene sequence: CDR1 SGHDN, CDR2 FVKESK. V was shortened by 2 bases and J by 4 bases, with 15 bases between the two germline ends. CDR3 nucleotides: TGTGCCAGCAGCCAAAATCCGGGACAAGAATACAATGAGCAGTTCTTC. Translating it yields CASSQNPGQEYNEQFF.

The gene calls are TRBV6-6 and TRBJ1-2; 8 bases fit TRBD1. Germline trimming cut 4 bases from V and 4 bases from J; bases unmatched to any gene: 5. The V gene's germline CDR1 is MNHNY and CDR2 SVGAGI (reference sequence). The length of the CDR3 is 14 residues. The CDR3 DNA is TGTGCCAGCAGTTCCTCAGGGGGCGGCTATGGCTACACCTTC. Amino acid sequence: CASSSSGGGYGYTF.

This CDR3 reads CASSVGLGGAYNEQFF. The CDR3, as DNA: TGTGCCAGCAGCGTAGGTCTGGGGGGAGCCTACAATGAGCAGTTCTTC. The genes are TRBV9 and TRBJ2-1, with a weak D call TRBD2 (6 bases). V was trimmed by 0 bases and J by 2 bases, leaving 12 bases between them. Germline V gene data show CDR1 as SGDLS and CDR2 as YYNGEE. The CDR3 contains 16 residues.

V usage is TRBV2 and J usage is TRBJ2-5, with 8 nucleotides matching TRBD2. The CDR3 totals 15 residues. J was trimmed by 2 bases and V by 6 bases; bases with no gene match: 8. Germline loops: CDR1 SNHLY, CDR2 FYNNEI. Here the CDR3 reads CASRQRGGSQETQYF. CDR3 DNA: TGTGCCAGCAGGCAACGGGGGGGCAGTCAAGAGACCCAGTACTTC.

This clone is a singleton in its sample. The V and J genes are TRBV5-5 and TRBJ2-6; D is unclear. The ends were cut back, 2 bases at V and 0 bases at J, with 9 bases in the middle. The CDR3 consists of 16 residues. In germline, CDR1 is SGHKS, CDR2 YYEKEE (reference sequence). The DNA of the CDR3 is TGTGCCAGCAGCTTAAGTTACAGCTCTGGGGCCAACGTCCTGACTTTC. This codes for CASSLSYSSGANVLTF.

The chain carries TRBV6-6 and TRBJ1-3; TRBD1 might be the D (6 bases). CDR3 length equals 16 residues. Trimming cost V 5 bases and J 0 bases, with 14 bases left between them. Germline-derived CDR1 and CDR2 are MNHNY and SVGAGI (reference sequence). The CDR3 DNA reads as TGTGCCAGCAGTAGGAACAAGGACAGCTCTGGAAACACCATATATTTT. As protein: CASSRNKDSSGNTIYF.

This rearrangement joins TRBV5-5 to TRBJ1-1; 7 bases map to TRBD1. Per germline, CDR1 SGHKS and CDR2 YYEKEE (reference sequence). The CDR3 is made up of 14 amino acids. The junction had 5 bases not matched to a gene; V was cut back by 1 base and J by 5 bases. In nucleotides, the CDR3 is TGTGCCAGCAGCTTGAAGGGGGCAGGTACTGAAGCTTTCTTT. Translated: CASSLKGAGTEAFF.

The chain links TRBV3-1 (or the pseudogene TRBV3-2) to TRBJ1-1; possibly TRBD1 for D (5 bases). The ends were cut back, 0 bases at V and 3 bases at J, with 8 bases in the middle. The CDR3 is 14 amino acids. CDR1 is LGHDT, CDR2 YNNKEL, per germline (reference sequence). DNA of the CDR3: TGTGCCAGCAGCCAAGACTGGGGCGACACTGAAGCTTTCTTT. It encodes CASSQDWGDTEAFF.

The chain has TRBV23-1 and TRBJ1-2; TRBD1 matches 9 bases. TRBV23-1 is filed as an ORF, its function uncertain. The CDR3 is 14 residues long. V gave up 8 bases and J gave up 8 bases; unmatched junction bases: 12. The CDR3 spells CASEPGQGFGGYTF. As DNA, the CDR3 is TGCGCCAGCGAGCCGGGACAGGGTTTCGGGGGCTACACCTTC.

Concerning this clone: The sample contains more than one DNA sequence encoding this CDR3. The genes are TRBV12-3 or TRBV12-4 and TRBJ1-1; unclear D gene. This CDR3 region has 13 residues. Trimming pared 3 bases from V and 1 base from J, leaving 6 bases between. CDR3 in amino acids: CASSLMANTEAFF. The CDR3 DNA sequence: TGTGCCAGCAGTTTGATGGCGAACACTGAAGCTTTCTTT.

V usage is TRBV6-4 and J usage is TRBJ1-1, with 7 bases fitting TRBD1. This CDR3 is 16 amino acids long. The junction had 11 bases not matched to a gene; V was cut back by 6 bases and J by 1 base. Germline loops: CDR1 MRHNA, CDR2 SNTAGT. As DNA, the CDR3 is TGTGCCAGCAGAGTTAAAGGGACAGCGACGAACACTGAAGCTTTCTTT. Translated, it gives CASRVKGTATNTEAFF.